This is a list of T cell receptor beta chains from one sample in a study of blood T cell repertoires in COVID-19. TCRdb keeps only in-frame clones here, not all; method: immunoSEQ multiplex PCR. This table holds some 530,000 clones, about nine tenths found once. Input material: PBMCs or T cells enriched from blood (not recorded which). The origin of the receptors is a woman aged 55-75 years who had recovered from COVID-19. Each CDR3 is given with its conserved first and last residue. D genes are given only for firm matches. Clone size is shown for a subset of rows, as once, few, many or a class of expanded clone.

v_gene	abundance	d_gene	j_gene	CDR3nt	CDR3aa
TRBV5-1	.	.	TRBJ2-3	TGCGCCAGCAGCTCGACCGGGTCCACAGATACGCAGTATTTT	CASSSTGSTDTQYF
TRBV27	.	.	TRBJ1-1	TGTGCCACCGGTACAGGGCAGGGCGAGAACACTGAAGCTTTCTTT	CATGTGQGENTEAFF
TRBV30	.	.	TRBJ1-2	TGTGCCTGGACCAGGGTCGAGAGGCCTGACTATGGCTACACCTTC	CAWTRVERPDYGYTF
TRBV19	.	.	TRBJ2-5	TGTGCCAGTAGTAAAACAGGGATGGACCAAGAGACCCAGTACTTC	CASSKTGMDQETQYF
TRBV5-4	.	.	TRBJ2-1	TGTGCCAGCAGCTTGACTAGGGACAATGAGCAGTTCTTC	CASSLTRDNEQFF
TRBV5-4	.	TRBD2	TRBJ2-4	TGTGCCAGCAGCTTTGGACTAGAAGGGGCCAAAAACATTCAGTACTTC	CASSFGLEGAKNIQYF
TRBV7-9	.	.	TRBJ2-2	TGTGCCAGCAGCCCGGGACAAATATCAACCGGGGAGCTGTTTTTT	CASSPGQISTGELFF
TRBV21-1	.	.	TRBJ2-1	TGTGCCAGCAGCCCCCGCCGGAGGTTTATCCGACCAACCCGGGACAATGAGCAGTTCTTC	CASSPRRRFIRPTRDNEQFF
TRBV19	.	.	TRBJ1-1	TGTGCCAGTAGTATTTTGGGCGGGGGCACTGAAGCTTTCTTT	CASSILGGGTEAFF
TRBV18	.	.	TRBJ2-2	TGTGCCAGCTCACCACCGATGGGCATCCCCACCGGGGAGCTGTTTTTT	CASSPPMGIPTGELFF
TRBV5-4	.	TRBD2	TRBJ2-3	TGTGCCAGCAGCCGACCTAGCGGTGAACCCGAGAATACGCAGTATTTT	CASSRPSGEPENTQYF
TRBV10-3	.	TRBD1	TRBJ2-6	TGTGCCATCAGTGCGGGACAGAGCTCTGGGGCCAACGTCCTGACTTTC	CAISAGQSSGANVLTF
TRBV5-1	.	.	TRBJ2-3	TGCGCCAGCAGCTACGGACTCGATCTCACAGATACGCAGTATTTT	CASSYGLDLTDTQYF
TRBV3-1/TRBV3-2	.	.	TRBJ2-1	TGTGCCAGCAGCCAAACCTCGGGAACCTACAATGAGCAGTTCTTC	CASSQTSGTYNEQFF
TRBV3-1/TRBV3-2	.	.	TRBJ1-1	TGTGCCAGCAGCCAGGGAGTGAACACTGAAGCTTTCTTT	CASSQGVNTEAFF
TRBV4-1	.	TRBD1	TRBJ1-2	TGCGCCAGCAGCCAAGATGGGACAGGCAACTATGGCTACACCTTC	CASSQDGTGNYGYTF
TRBV2	few	TRBD1	TRBJ1-2	TGTGCCAGCAGTGAAGGACAGGGCTTCGGGTATGGCTACACCTTC	CASSEGQGFGYGYTF
TRBV13	.	TRBD1	TRBJ1-1	TGTGCCAGCAGCTTGCCGGGACAGGGGAACACTGAAGCTTTCTTT	CASSLPGQGNTEAFF
TRBV5-1	.	TRBD2	TRBJ2-3	TGCGCCAGCAGCTTTGGGACTAGCGGGGGAATAGATACGCAGTATTTT	CASSFGTSGGIDTQYF
TRBV6-1	.	.	TRBJ1-4	TGTGCCAGCAGTGAATTTCCAGTACAAAATGAAAAACTGTTTTTT	CASSEFPVQNEKLFF
TRBV3-1/TRBV3-2	.	.	TRBJ2-2	TGTGCCAGCAGCCAAGGGAGTTCGAACACCGGGGAGCTGTTTTTT	CASSQGSSNTGELFF
TRBV6-5	.	TRBD2	TRBJ2-4	TGTGCCACTGAAACGGGGGGTCTAGCCAAAAACATTCAGTACTTC	CATETGGLAKNIQYF
TRBV7-6	.	.	TRBJ2-3	TGTGCCTCCGGGGGGCGGGACTCTAGCACAGATACGCAGTATTTT	CASGGRDSSTDTQYF
TRBV7-8	.	TRBD1	TRBJ2-7	TGTGCCAGCAGCCTGACAGGGTTCGAGCAGTACTTC	CASSLTGFEQYF
TRBV27	once	TRBD1	TRBJ2-1	TGTGCCAGCATAGGGTCCACCGACAGGGGGCGGGATGAGCAGTTCTTC	CASIGSTDRGRDEQFF
TRBV19	once	TRBD2	TRBJ2-3	TGTGCCAGTAATTCCAGAATAGCGGGGGGCCCTACAGATACGCAGTATTTT	CASNSRIAGGPTDTQYF
TRBV9	.	TRBD2	TRBJ2-1	TGTGCCAGCACCGGACTAGCGGGGCTCAATGAGCAGTTCTTC	CASTGLAGLNEQFF
TRBV21-1	once	.	TRBJ1-1	TGTGCCAGCAGCAAAGTTACGCAGGGGAGAACTGAAGCTTTCTTT	CASSKVTQGRTEAFF
TRBV4-2	few	TRBD1	TRBJ1-3	TGTGCCAGCAGCCAAGAGACAGGGCGGGACACCATATATTTT	CASSQETGRDTIYF
TRBV5-8	.	.	TRBJ1-5	TGTGCCAGCAGCTTGGGAGGTTATAGCAATCAGCCCCAGCATTTT	CASSLGGYSNQPQHF
TRBV18	.	.	TRBJ1-4	TGTGCCAGCTCACAACGGGTGACCACAAATGAAAAACTGTTTTTT	CASSQRVTTNEKLFF
TRBV13	.	.	TRBJ2-7	TGTGCCAGCAGCACACGACAGCAACCCTTCTACGAGCAGTACTTC	CASSTRQQPFYEQYF
TRBV24-1	few	.	TRBJ1-6	TGTGCCACCAGTGCTGCGGGCAATTCACCCCTCCACTTT	CATSAAGNSPLHF
TRBV29-1	.	.	TRBJ2-2	TGCAGCGTTATCGAGGGGGCGAACACCGGGGAGCTGTTTTTT	CSVIEGANTGELFF
TRBV7-8	once	.	TRBJ2-4	TGTGCCAGCAGCTCCTTGACACGAGAGGGTGAAAACATTCAGTACTTC	CASSSLTREGENIQYF
TRBV2	.	TRBD1	TRBJ1-5	TGTGCCAGCAGTGTAACCGGGACAGGGGCAAGCGAGCCCCAGCATTTT	CASSVTGTGASEPQHF
TRBV5-1	.	.	TRBJ2-2	TGCGCCAGCAGCTTGCGGGGAGAAGGGGAGCTGTTTTTT	CASSLRGEGELFF